The TCR beta chain under discussion was sequenced for a study of beta chain features in type 1 diabetes. Heparinised blood was drawn once per donor, averaging about 116 mL. Since all of the isolated RNA was reverse transcribed, expressed TCRB transcripts were what got sequenced. Clones were read by immunoSEQ multiplex PCR, and TCRdb kept only the in-frame ones, dropping some. This repertoire shows 400,000 to 500,000 clones, about 15% found once; its top ten account for roughly 0.035%. This clone has more than one count but fewer than ten. Its target is unknown. Study-level findings and limits: In cDNA sequencing, cells with high TCR expression could be over-represented.

Sequencing was carried out using naive CD4+ T cells from blood. The clonotype was recovered from a man aged 30 to 45 in good health.

Written as DNA, the CDR3 is TGTGCCAGCAGCCAAGTCCCGGCCGGCTATGGCTACACCTTC. It codes for CASSQVPAGYGYTF. The chain recombines TRBV14 with TRBJ1-2; D gene ambiguous. Germline loops: CDR1 SGHDN, CDR2 FVKESK. V dropped 1 base and J dropped 4 bases, with 10 bases sitting between them. The CDR3 covers 14 residues.